The 8 T cell receptor beta chains reported below all come from one sample, sequenced in a study of CD8 T cells in ankylosing spondylitis (dated by TCRdb to the late 2010s). The method behind the library was 5' RACE. Sequenced using an Illumina HiSeq 2500. TCRdb handled the public reads itself, with Q25 trimming in fastp and clone calling in MiXCR, and kept productive beta chains. Duplicate CDR3 protein sequences are folded into a single record with the most common DNA and genes. In all, the sample holds 350,000 to 400,000 distinct CDR3 sequences, and 20% to 25% of those were seen once. Around 13% of the sample lies in the top ten. Material: blood, either unsorted or a sorted T cell fraction (not recorded which). All receptors come from a male donor with ankylosing spondylitis or in good health (not recorded which).

This clonotype showed up many times. The chain couples TRBV11-2 to TRBJ2-1; a weak D match, TRBD2 (7 bases). V shed 0 bases and J shed 1 base, with 13 bases lying between them. CDR3 size: 17 residues. The germline V gene encodes CDR1 SGHAT and CDR2 FQNNGV. The CDR3 DNA sequence: TGTGCCAGCAGCTTAGAGTTGCGGGGGCCATCCTACAATGAGCAGTTCTTC. It is translated as CASSLELRGPSYNEQFF.

With respect to this clonotype: Relative to the germline gene, one junction end is altered; a read error may explain this. V and J are TRBV7-7 and TRBJ2-7; D remains unclear. Germline lookup yields CDR1 SSHAT and CDR2 FNYEAQ (reference sequence). The CDR3 consists of 13 residues. CDR3 region: CASSLVESSEQYF. In nucleotides, the CDR3 is TGTGCTAGCAGCTTAGTTGAGAGCTCCGAGCAGTACTTC.

This clonotype occurred a few times. The V gene is TRBV13, the J gene TRBJ2-1, with 13 bases lining up with TRBD2. From germline, CDR1 is PRHDT and CDR2 FYEKMQ (reference sequence). V shed 4 bases and J 1 base; nucleotides not matched to a gene: 4. The CDR3 runs to 17 residues. CDR3 protein: CASSSRLAGGSYNEQFF. The CDR3 DNA reads as TGTGCCAGCAGCTCCAGACTAGCGGGGGGATCCTACAATGAGCAGTTCTTC.

This clonotype was seen more than once but under ten times. The chain has TRBV13 and TRBJ2-1; the D call may be TRBD1 or TRBD2 (7 bases each). V lost 5 bases and J 4 bases, leaving 15 bases between the germline ends. This CDR3 is built from 15 residues. CDR1 is PRHDT and CDR2 is FYEKMQ in the germline V gene (reference sequence). As DNA, the CDR3 is TGTGCCAGCAGCCACAGGGGAGGGGGTTACAATGAGCAGTTCTTC. This gives the protein CASSHRGGGYNEQFF.

In this sample, this clonotype turned up a few times. V and J are TRBV7-8 and TRBJ2-2, with unresolved D. Germline CDR1 is SGHVS and CDR2 is FQNEAQ. Trimming left V 5 bases short and J 0 bases short, with 13 bases between. This CDR3 is 16 amino acids long. The DNA for the CDR3 is TGTGCCAGCAGCCACGGACGCCTTACGAACACCGGGGAGCTGTTTTTT. Translated, it gives CASSHGRLTNTGELFF.

This clonotype has more than one count but fewer than ten. V gene TRBV20-1 combines with J gene TRBJ2-4; D tentatively reads TRBD1 or TRBD2 (7 bases each). V lost 2 bases and J 8 bases, leaving 13 bases between the germline ends. The germline gives CDR1 DFQATT, CDR2 SNEGSKA (reference sequence). This CDR3 has 13 amino acids. CDR3 coding DNA: TGCAGTGCTAGATCGACAGGGAGGGACATTCAGTACTTC. Translating gives CSARSTGRDIQYF.

This clonotype has at least ten counts. V usage is TRBV29-1 and J usage is TRBJ2-7; D is unclear. The length of the CDR3 is 13 residues. Germline CDR1 reads SQVTM; CDR2 reads ANQGSEA. Between the trimmed V and J ends, which lost 0 bases and 3 bases, there was a span of 9 bases. CDR3 sequence: CSVEDGQNYEQYF. The CDR3 DNA follows: TGCAGCGTTGAAGACGGCCAAAACTACGAGCAGTACTTC.

The gene calls are TRBV4-1 and TRBJ2-6, with a tentative D call TRBD2 (5 bases). Between the trimmed V and J ends, which lost 7 bases and 4 bases, there was a span of 8 bases. The CDR3 extends over 13 amino acids. The germline CDR1 and CDR2 sequences are MGHRA and YSYEKL. CDR3 in DNA: TGCGCCAGCACCCCGGGGGGGGCCAACGTCCTGACTTTC. It is translated as CASTPGGANVLTF.